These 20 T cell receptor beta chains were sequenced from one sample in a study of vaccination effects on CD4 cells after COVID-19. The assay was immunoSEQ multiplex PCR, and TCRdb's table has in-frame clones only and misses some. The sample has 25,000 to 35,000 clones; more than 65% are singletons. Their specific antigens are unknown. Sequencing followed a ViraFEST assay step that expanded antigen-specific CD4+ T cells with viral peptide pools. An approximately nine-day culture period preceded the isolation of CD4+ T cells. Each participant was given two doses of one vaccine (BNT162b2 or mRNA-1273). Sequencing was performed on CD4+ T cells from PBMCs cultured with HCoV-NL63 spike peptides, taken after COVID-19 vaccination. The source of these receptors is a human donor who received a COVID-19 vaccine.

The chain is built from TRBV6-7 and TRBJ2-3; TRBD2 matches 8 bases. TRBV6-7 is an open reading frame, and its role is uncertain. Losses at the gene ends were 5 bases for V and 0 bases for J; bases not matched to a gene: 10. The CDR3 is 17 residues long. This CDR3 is CASSLRLAGGSTDTQYF. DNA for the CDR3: TGTGCCAGCAGTCTCCGACTGGCGGGAGGAAGCACAGATACGCAGTATTTT.

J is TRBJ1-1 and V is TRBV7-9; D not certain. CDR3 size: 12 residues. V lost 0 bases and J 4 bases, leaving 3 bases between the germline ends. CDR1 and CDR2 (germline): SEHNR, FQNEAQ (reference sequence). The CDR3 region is CASSLAFTEAFF. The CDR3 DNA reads TGTGCCAGCAGCTTAGCGTTCACTGAAGCTTTCTTT.

CDR3 sequence (DNA): TGTGCCAGTAGTATACTTGGTCACTCTGGAAACACCATATATTTT. This sequence encodes CASSILGHSGNTIYF. The chain links TRBV19 to TRBJ1-3; no definite D call. Trimming left V 2 bases short and J 0 bases short, with 8 bases between. The CDR3 runs 15 residues. Looked up from germline, CDR1 is LNHDA and CDR2 is SQIVND (reference sequence).

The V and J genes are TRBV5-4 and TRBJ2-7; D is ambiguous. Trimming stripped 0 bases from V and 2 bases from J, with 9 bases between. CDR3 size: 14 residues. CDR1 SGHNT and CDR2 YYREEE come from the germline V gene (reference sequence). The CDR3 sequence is CASSLGGNPYEQYF. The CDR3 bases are TGTGCCAGCAGCTTGGGCGGTAACCCCTACGAGCAGTACTTC.

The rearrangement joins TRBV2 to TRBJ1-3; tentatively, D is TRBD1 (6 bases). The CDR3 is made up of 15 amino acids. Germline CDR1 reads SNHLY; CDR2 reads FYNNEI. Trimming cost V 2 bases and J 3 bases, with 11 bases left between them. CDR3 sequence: CASSERGAGGNTIYF. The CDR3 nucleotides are TGTGCCAGCAGTGAAAGGGGGGCAGGTGGAAACACCATATATTTT.

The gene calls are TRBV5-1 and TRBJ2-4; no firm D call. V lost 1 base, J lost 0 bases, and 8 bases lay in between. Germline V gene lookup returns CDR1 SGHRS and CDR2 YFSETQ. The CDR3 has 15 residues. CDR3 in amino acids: CASSLTVSAKNIQYF. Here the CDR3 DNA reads TGCGCCAGCAGCTTGACAGTTTCAGCCAAAAACATTCAGTACTTC.

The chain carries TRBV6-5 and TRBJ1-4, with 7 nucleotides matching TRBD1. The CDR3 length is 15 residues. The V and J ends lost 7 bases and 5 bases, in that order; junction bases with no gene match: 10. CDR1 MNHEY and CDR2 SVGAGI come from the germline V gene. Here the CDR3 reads CASKIEPGQNEKLFF. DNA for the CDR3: TGTGCCAGCAAAATTGAACCGGGACAGAATGAAAAACTGTTTTTT.

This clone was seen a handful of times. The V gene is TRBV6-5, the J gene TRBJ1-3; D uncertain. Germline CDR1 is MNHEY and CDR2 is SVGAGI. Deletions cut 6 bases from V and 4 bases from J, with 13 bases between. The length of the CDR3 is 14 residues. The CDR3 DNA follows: TGTGCCAGCAGCCCCCCAGGAGGAGGAAACACCATATATTTT. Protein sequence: CASSPPGGGNTIYF.

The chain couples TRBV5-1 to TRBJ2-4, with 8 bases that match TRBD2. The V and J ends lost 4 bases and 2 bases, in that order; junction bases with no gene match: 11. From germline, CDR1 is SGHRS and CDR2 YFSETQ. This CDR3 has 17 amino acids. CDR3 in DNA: TGCGCCAGCAGCCCGTCGGGGGGGCGATTATCCAAAAACATTCAGTACTTC. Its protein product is CASSPSGGRLSKNIQYF.

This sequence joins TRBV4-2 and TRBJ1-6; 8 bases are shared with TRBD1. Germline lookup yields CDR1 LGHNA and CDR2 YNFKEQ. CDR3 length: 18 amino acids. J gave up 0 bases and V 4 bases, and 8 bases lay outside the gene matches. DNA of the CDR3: TGTGCCAGCAGCCCCCAGGGGGCCGTAAGCTCCTATAATTCACCCCTCCACTTT. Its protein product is CASSPQGAVSSYNSPLHF.

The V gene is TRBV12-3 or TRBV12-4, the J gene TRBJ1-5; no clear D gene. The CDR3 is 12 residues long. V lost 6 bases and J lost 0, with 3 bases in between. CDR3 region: CASRHSNQPQHF. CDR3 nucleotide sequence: TGTGCCAGCAGGCATAGCAATCAGCCCCAGCATTTT.

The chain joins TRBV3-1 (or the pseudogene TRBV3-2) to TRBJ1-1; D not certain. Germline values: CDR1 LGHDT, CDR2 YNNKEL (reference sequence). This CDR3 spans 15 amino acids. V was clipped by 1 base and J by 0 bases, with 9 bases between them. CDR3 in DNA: TGTGCCAGCAGCCAAGGAGCGGGGATGAACACTGAAGCTTTCTTT. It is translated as CASSQGAGMNTEAFF.

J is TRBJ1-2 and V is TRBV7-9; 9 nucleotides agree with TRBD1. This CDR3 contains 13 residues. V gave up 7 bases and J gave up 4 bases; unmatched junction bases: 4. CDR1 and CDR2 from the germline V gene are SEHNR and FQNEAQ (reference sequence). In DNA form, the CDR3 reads TGTGCCAGCATAGGGGACAGGGCCTATGGCTACACCTTC. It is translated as CASIGDRAYGYTF. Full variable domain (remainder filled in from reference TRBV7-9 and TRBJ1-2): DTGVSQNPRHKITKRGQNVTFRCDPISEHNRLYWYRQTLGQGPEFLTYFQNEAQLEKSRLLSDRFSAERPKGSFSTLEIQRTEQGDSAMYLCASIGDRAYGYTFGSGTRLTVV.

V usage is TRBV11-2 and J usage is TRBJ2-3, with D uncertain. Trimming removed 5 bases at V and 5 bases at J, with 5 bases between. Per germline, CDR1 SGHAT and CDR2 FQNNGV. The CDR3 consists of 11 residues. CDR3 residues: CASSPEDTQYF. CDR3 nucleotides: TGTGCCAGCAGCCCGGAAGATACGCAGTATTTT. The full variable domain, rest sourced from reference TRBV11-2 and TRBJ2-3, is EAGVAQSPRYKIIEKRQSVAFWCNPISGHATLYWYQQILGQGPKLLIQFQNNGVVDDSQLPKDRFSAERLKGVDSTLKIQPAKLEDSAVYLCASSPEDTQYFGPGTRLTVL.

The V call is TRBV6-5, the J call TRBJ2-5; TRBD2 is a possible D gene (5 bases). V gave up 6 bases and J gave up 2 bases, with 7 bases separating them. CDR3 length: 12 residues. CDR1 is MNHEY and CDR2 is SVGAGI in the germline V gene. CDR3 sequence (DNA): TGTGCCAGCAGGAGCGGTCAAGAGACCCAGTACTTC. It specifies CASRSGQETQYF.

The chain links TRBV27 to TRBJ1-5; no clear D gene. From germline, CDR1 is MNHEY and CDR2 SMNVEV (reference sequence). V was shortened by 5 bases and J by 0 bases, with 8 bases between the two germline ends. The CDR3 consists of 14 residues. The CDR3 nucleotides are TGTGCCAGCAGTCCGGAGGATAGCAATCAGCCCCAGCATTTT. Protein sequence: CASSPEDSNQPQHF.

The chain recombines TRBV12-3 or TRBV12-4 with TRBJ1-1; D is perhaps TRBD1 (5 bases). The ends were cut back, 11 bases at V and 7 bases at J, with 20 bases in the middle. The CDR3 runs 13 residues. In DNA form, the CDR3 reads TGTGCCGTGTCAGGGCTAGGTTTTGGTGAAGCTTTCTTT. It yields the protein CAVSGLGFGEAFF.

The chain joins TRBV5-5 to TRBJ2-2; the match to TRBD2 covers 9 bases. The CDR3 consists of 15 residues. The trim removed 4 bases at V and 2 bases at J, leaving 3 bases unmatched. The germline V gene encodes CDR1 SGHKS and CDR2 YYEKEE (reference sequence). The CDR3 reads CASSRLADNTGELFF. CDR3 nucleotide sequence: TGTGCCAGCAGCCGACTAGCGGACAACACCGGGGAGCTGTTTTTT.

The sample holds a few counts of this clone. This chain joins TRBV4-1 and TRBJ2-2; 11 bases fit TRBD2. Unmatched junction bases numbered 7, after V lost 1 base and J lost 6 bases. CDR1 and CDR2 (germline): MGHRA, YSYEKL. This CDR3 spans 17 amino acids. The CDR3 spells CASSQGGLAGGPGELFF. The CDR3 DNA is TGCGCCAGCAGCCAAGGAGGGCTAGCGGGAGGCCCCGGGGAGCTGTTTTTT.

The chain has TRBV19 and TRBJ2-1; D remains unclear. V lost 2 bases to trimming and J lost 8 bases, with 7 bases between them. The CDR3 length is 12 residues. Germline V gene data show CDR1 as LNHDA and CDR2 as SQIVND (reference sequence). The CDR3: CASSIREDEQFF. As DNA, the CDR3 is TGTGCCAGTAGTATAAGAGAGGATGAGCAGTTCTTC.